This entry features one TCR beta chain sequence. The data stem from a study of CD8 T cells in Susac syndrome. This CDR3 region has 18 residues. J was trimmed by 10 bases and V by 3 bases; bases with no gene match: 19. Per germline, CDR1 DFQATT and CDR2 SNEGSKA (reference sequence). The RNA, 0.5 to 1 ug, was put through reverse transcription using random hexamers. A single record per CDR3 protein comes from TCRdb applying MiXCR to the immunoSEQ multiplex PCR reads. The sample includes about 150,000 distinct CDR3 sequences, around 96% seen only once; the top ten take around 0.21%. The sequence derives from a human donor with multiple sclerosis. Sequenced material: CD8+ T cells from PBMCs. V and J are TRBV20-1 and TRBJ1-6; TRBD1 matches at 9 bases. CDR3 amino acids: CSASPFARDREVKSPLHF. The DNA of the CDR3 is TGCAGTGCTAGTCCTTTCGCCAGGGACAGGGAGGTTAAATCACCCCTCCACTTT.